A selection of T cell receptor beta chains follows, all from one sample in a study of blood T cell repertoires in COVID-19. Produced via immunoSEQ multiplex PCR; TCRdb's table is partial and in-frame only. The table lists about 250,000 clones, 86% of them singletons, with approximately 6.2% in the top ten. Sequencing used peripheral blood. These receptors were collected from an elderly woman with COVID-19, enrolled during active disease. Each CDR3 is given with its conserved first and last residue. Only part of the rows carry a size: once, few, many, or a class if the clone is expanded.

TRBV21-1,16,TRBJ2-3,NA,CASSNRDRGPTDTQYF
TRBV28,16,TRBJ1-6,NA,CASSPPGPGRISPLHF
TRBV18,13,TRBJ1-2,NA,CASSPDSNYGYTF
TRBV7-8,16,TRBJ2-2,once,CASSFTAGGYTGELFF
TRBV4-2,16,TRBJ2-1,NA,CASSPSGGASYNEQFF
TRBV6-2/TRBV6-3,16,TRBJ1-5,few,CASSYSKGAGNQPQHF
TRBV18,11,TRBJ2-7,NA,CASSPLVEQYF
TRBV6-1,13,TRBJ1-4,NA,CASSDRGNEKLFF
TRBV14,17,TRBJ1-2,NA,CASSQQPLVGGNYGYTF
TRBV19,14,TRBJ1-1,NA,CASTKAQGATEAFF
TRBV2,13,TRBJ2-7,few,CASRRDRDYEQYF
TRBV3-1/TRBV3-2,15,TRBJ2-3,once,CASKIGGGVRDTQYF
TRBV5-3,17,TRBJ1-3,NA,CARSFRDRGLYGNTIYF
TRBV5-6,14,TRBJ1-2,NA,CASSLVGQPYGYTF
TRBV5-6,13,TRBJ1-5,NA,CASSSQGYQPQHF
TRBV28,15,TRBJ1-2,NA,CASRLQGALGYGYTF
TRBV4-1,14,TRBJ1-6,NA,CASSQDSRNSPLHF
TRBV10-3,13,TRBJ1-1,NA,CAIGQGVNTEAFF
TRBV18,14,TRBJ1-5,few,CASSPGQGFQPQHF
TRBV9,14,TRBJ2-1,few,CASSETSGGNEQFF
TRBV12-3/TRBV12-4,12,TRBJ1-2,NA,CASSLTRYGYTF
TRBV19,13,TRBJ1-4,NA,CASSNSGNEKLFF
TRBV2,15,TRBJ2-1,once,CASSSEVAGYNEQFF
TRBV11-2,14,TRBJ2-5,NA,CASSLGLFQETQYF
TRBV5-6,14,TRBJ2-4,NA,CASSLRGAGNIQYF
TRBV7-2,15,TRBJ1-3,few,CASSADSSSGNTIYF
TRBV4-2,20,TRBJ1-6,NA,CASSQDLRQVPSSYNSPLHF
TRBV5-4,13,TRBJ1-6,NA,CASRGGDKSPLHF
TRBV19,14,TRBJ1-4,NA,CASSITSTAEKLFF
TRBV18,17,TRBJ1-5,NA,CASSPPNRVEGDQPQHF
TRBV7-2,11,TRBJ1-2,NA,CASSFLSGYTF
TRBV7-9,15,TRBJ2-3,NA,CASSLRPSGGYTQYF
TRBV7-9,13,TRBJ2-5,NA,CASTPSAEETQYF
TRBV2,11,TRBJ2-7,NA,CASSGLIEQYF
TRBV4-1,17,TRBJ1-6,once,CASSQGRAVIQNSPLHF
TRBV19,15,TRBJ1-2,NA,CASTPSWGGNYGYTF
TRBV7-2,15,TRBJ1-5,once,CASTSDRGPNQPQHF
TRBV5-1,14,TRBJ2-1,NA,CASSLGDSFNEQFF
TRBV19,16,TRBJ2-5,NA,CASIQTTADVQETQYF
TRBV7-8,13,TRBJ2-3,NA,CASQGQPTDTQYF
TRBV7-2,15,TRBJ2-1,NA,CASSSIPRAGNEQFF
TRBV27,16,TRBJ1-5,few,CASSLSRWGLSRPQHF
TRBV10-3,12,TRBJ1-4,NA,CATGGMDEKLFF
TRBV7-9,14,TRBJ1-2,NA,CASSLGQGDYGYTF
TRBV3-1/TRBV3-2,12,TRBJ1-1,NA,CASSWRGTEAFF
TRBV5-1,15,TRBJ1-1,NA,CASNRTHRLNTEAFF
TRBV30,15,TRBJ1-3,NA,CAWSATGGSGNTIYF
TRBV9,17,TRBJ1-4,NA,CASSGGQGAPTNEKLFF
TRBV7-2,16,TRBJ1-3,few,CASSLLGFGSGNTIYF
TRBV7-9,13,TRBJ1-1,NA,CASSFGANTEAFF
TRBV19,14,TRBJ1-1,NA,CASSPGQRNTEAFF
TRBV14,13,TRBJ2-1,NA,CASSQGRDRGKFF
TRBV19,13,TRBJ1-5,NA,CASKQGGNQPQHF
TRBV5-4,16,TRBJ1-4,NA,CASRDVGGRMNEKLFF
TRBV6-2/TRBV6-3,14,TRBJ2-2,NA,CASSPGGGTGELFF
TRBV7-8,16,TRBJ1-2,NA,CASSLSYHASTYGYTF
TRBV30,16,TRBJ2-3,NA,CAYLSSGGGTGGTQYF
TRBV7-3,15,TRBJ2-1,NA,CASSKDWSSYNEQFF
TRBV2,15,TRBJ2-3,few,CASSKGQKKGDTQYF